This TCR beta chain was obtained from a study of blood T cell repertoires in COVID-19. Study context: Sample material is recorded as cDNA or gDNA derived from T cells, B-cell-depleted T cells, or PBMCs.

This CDR3 spans 15 amino acids. Germline V gene lookup returns CDR1 SEHNR and CDR2 FQNEAQ (reference sequence). V was clipped by 0 bases and J by 7 bases; unmatched bases: 3. Under the authors' procedure: Estimation of nucleated cell counts relied on the amplification of reference gene primers. This table comes from immunoSEQ multiplex PCR, and its TCRdb copy is limited to in-frame clones, with some not included. That table is the source of V, J and clone size, and D and trimming were worked out from the DNA. The sample has approximately 210,000 clones, around 89% seen once. This TCR was recovered from a woman between 35 and 50 years old with acute or convalescent COVID-19. V usage is TRBV7-9 and J usage is TRBJ1-2; 12 bases are shared with TRBD1. Material: peripheral blood. DNA of the CDR3: TGTGCCAGCAGCTTAGCTGGGACAGGGGGCGGTGGCTACACCTTC. This sequence encodes CASSLAGTGGGGYTF.